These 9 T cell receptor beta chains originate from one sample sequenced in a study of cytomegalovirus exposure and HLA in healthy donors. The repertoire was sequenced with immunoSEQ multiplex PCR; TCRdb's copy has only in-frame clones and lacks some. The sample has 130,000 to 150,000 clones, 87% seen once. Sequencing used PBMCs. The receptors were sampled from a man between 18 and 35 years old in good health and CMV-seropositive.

The CDR3 sequence: CASSSWTGLGETQYF. CDR3 in DNA: TGCGCCAGCAGCTCATGGACAGGGCTGGGGGAGACCCAGTACTTC. The rearrangement uses TRBV5-1 and TRBJ2-5, with TRBD1 identical over 8 bases. Germline values: CDR1 SGHRS, CDR2 YFSETQ. The CDR3 contains 15 residues. After removal of 3 bases from V and 5 bases from J, the junction contained 9 bases not matched to a gene.

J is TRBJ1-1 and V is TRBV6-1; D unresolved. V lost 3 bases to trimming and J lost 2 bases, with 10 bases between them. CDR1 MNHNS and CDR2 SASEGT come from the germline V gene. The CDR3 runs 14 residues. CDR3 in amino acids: CASSEWAENTEAFF. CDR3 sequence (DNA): TGTGCCAGCAGTGAGTGGGCAGAAAACACTGAAGCTTTCTTT.

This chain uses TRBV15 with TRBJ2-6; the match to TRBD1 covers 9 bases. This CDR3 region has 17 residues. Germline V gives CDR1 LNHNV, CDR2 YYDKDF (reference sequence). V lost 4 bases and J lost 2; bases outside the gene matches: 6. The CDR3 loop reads CATSTDRGRAGANVLTF. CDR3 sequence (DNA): TGTGCCACCAGCACGGACAGGGGACGGGCTGGGGCCAACGTCCTGACTTTC.

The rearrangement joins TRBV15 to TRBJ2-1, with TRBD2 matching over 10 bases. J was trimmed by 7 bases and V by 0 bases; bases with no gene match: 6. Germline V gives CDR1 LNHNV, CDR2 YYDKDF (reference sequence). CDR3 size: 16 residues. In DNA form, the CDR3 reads TGTGCCACCAGCAGAGAGTTAGCGGGGGGCCGGAATGAGCAGTTCTTC. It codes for CATSRELAGGRNEQFF.

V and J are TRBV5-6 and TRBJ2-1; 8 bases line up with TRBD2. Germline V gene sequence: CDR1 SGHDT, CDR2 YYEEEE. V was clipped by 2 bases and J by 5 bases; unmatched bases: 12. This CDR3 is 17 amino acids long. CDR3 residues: CASSFGGPAGDNNEQFF. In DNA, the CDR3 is TGTGCCAGCAGCTTCGGCGGCCCAGCGGGGGATAACAATGAGCAGTTCTTC.

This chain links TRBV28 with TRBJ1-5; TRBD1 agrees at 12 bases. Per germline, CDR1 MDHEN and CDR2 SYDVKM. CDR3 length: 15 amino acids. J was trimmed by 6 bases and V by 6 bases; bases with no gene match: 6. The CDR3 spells CASRFRDRGLQPQHF. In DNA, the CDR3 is TGTGCCAGCAGATTCCGGGACAGGGGGCTTCAGCCCCAGCATTTT.

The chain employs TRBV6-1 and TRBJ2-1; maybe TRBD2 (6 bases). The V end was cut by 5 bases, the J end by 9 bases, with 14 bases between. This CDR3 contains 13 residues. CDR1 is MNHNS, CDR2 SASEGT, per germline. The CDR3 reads CASSNKRGSEQFF. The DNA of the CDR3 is TGTGCCAGCAGTAACAAACGGGGGAGTGAGCAGTTCTTC.

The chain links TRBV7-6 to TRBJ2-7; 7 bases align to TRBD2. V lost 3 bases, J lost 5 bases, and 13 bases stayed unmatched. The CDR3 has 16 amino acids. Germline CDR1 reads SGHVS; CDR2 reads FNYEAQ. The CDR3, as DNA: TGTGCCAGCAGCTTGGAGATATCGGGGGGTAACGACGAGCAGTACTTC. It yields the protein CASSLEISGGNDEQYF.

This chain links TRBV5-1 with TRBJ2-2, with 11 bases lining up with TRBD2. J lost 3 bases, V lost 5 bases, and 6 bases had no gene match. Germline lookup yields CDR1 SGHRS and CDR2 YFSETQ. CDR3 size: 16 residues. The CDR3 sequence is CASRPTSGGYTGELFF. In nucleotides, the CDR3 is TGCGCCAGCAGACCTACTAGCGGGGGCTACACCGGGGAGCTGTTTTTT. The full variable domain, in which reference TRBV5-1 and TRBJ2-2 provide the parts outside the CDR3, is KAGVTQTPRYLIKTRGQQVTLSCSPISGHRSVSWYQQTPGQGLQFLFEYFSETQRNKGNFPGRFSGRQFSNSRSEMNVSTLELGDSALYLCASRPTSGGYTGELFFGEGSRLTVL.